The 15 T cell receptor beta chains below all came from one sample that was sequenced in a study of blood T cell repertoires in COVID-19. Data came from immunoSEQ multiplex PCR; TCRdb stores just in-frame clones and leaves some out. The sample gives roughly 97,000 clones, around nine tenths of which show up once; 5.5% to 7% is in the top ten. Sequenced: peripheral blood. These TCRs come from a human donor in a cohort sampled during active COVID-19.

The chain has TRBV27 and TRBJ2-1; TRBD2 is a possible D gene (6 bases). This CDR3 spans 15 amino acids. Trimming removed 5 bases at V and 7 bases at J, with 18 bases between. Germline CDR1 and CDR2: MNHEY and SMNVEV (reference sequence). CDR3 loop: CASSIESGGRNEQFF. The CDR3 DNA is TGTGCCAGCAGTATTGAGAGCGGAGGGCGAAATGAGCAGTTCTTC.

V and J are TRBV24-1 and TRBJ2-5; 7 bases map to TRBD1. The germline gives CDR1 KGHDR, CDR2 SFDVKD. V lost 5 bases to trimming and J lost 9 bases; unmatched junction nucleotides: 11. The CDR3 is made up of 14 amino acids. The CDR3 DNA follows: TGTGCCACCAGTGCCTCCGGGGCCCAGGGGGCCCAGTACTTC. Amino acids: CATSASGAQGAQYF.

This chain connects TRBV7-6 to TRBJ2-1; 7 bases are shared with TRBD2. Germline V gene data show CDR1 as SGHVS and CDR2 as FNYEAQ. Unmatched junction bases numbered 7, after V lost 5 bases and J lost 9 bases. The CDR3 totals 13 residues. The CDR3 reads CASSPQGGPEQFF. The CDR3 nucleotides are TGTGCCAGCAGCCCTCAGGGAGGGCCTGAGCAGTTCTTC.

The rearrangement uses TRBV5-1 and TRBJ2-5, with TRBD1 identical over 8 bases. Germline V gene data show CDR1 as SGHRS and CDR2 as YFSETQ. This CDR3 comprises 18 residues. The V and J ends lost 7 bases and 1 base, in that order; junction bases with no gene match: 18. In DNA form, the CDR3 reads TGCGCCAGCCCGGACAGGGTGAGTAGGTTTGGGTTCCAAGAGACCCAGTACTTC. Translating it yields CASPDRVSRFGFQETQYF.

This rearrangement joins TRBV2 to TRBJ1-1; unclear D gene. The V end was cut by 8 bases, the J end by 5 bases, with 15 bases between. Germline-derived CDR1 and CDR2 are SNHLY and FYNNEI. The CDR3 totals 13 residues. The DNA for the CDR3 is TGTGCCAGCGGAGGAACACCGGAAACTGAAGCTTTCTTT. Its translation: CASGGTPETEAFF.

The chain joins TRBV3-1 (or the pseudogene TRBV3-2) to TRBJ2-7; 7 bases map to TRBD1. This CDR3 contains 12 residues. CDR1 and CDR2 from the germline V gene are LGHDT and YNNKEL (reference sequence). V dropped 4 bases and J dropped 9; count of bases not matched to a gene: 6. CDR3 sequence (DNA): TGTGCCAGCAGCCGGATCGACAGGGCGCAGTACTTC. It is translated as CASSRIDRAQYF.

The CDR3 protein is CSVEQGMNTEAFF. DNA of the CDR3: TGCAGCGTTGAACAGGGGATGAACACTGAAGCTTTCTTT. This chain joins TRBV29-1 and TRBJ1-1; D may be TRBD1 (6 bases). The CDR3 is made up of 13 amino acids. Germline loops: CDR1 SQVTM, CDR2 ANQGSEA. The V end was cut by 2 bases, the J end by 0 bases, with 7 bases between.

V and J are TRBV11-3 and TRBJ2-7, with a tentative D call TRBD2 (5 bases). V lost 4 bases and J 5 bases, leaving 12 bases between the germline ends. CDR1 is SGHNT, CDR2 YENEEA, per germline. CDR3 size: 13 residues. The CDR3 DNA is TGTGCCAGCAGCTCTGTGGGAGTTCACGAGCAGTACTTC. Translated, it gives CASSSVGVHEQYF.

This CDR3 reads CASSLASGTNEKLFF. The CDR3 nucleotides are TGCGCCAGCAGCTTGGCCTCGGGGACTAATGAAAAACTGTTTTTT. The chain recombines TRBV5-1 with TRBJ1-4; the D is unclear. Trimming left V 0 bases short and J 2 bases short, with 8 bases between. There are 15 residues in the CDR3. From germline, CDR1 is SGHRS and CDR2 YFSETQ.

This rearrangement joins TRBV7-9 to TRBJ2-3; TRBD2 aligns across 13 bases. V trimming: 5 bases; J trimming: 2 bases; junction bases outside the gene matches: 4. Germline CDR1 is SEHNR and CDR2 is FQNEAQ (reference sequence). The CDR3 runs to 16 residues. The CDR3 region has the DNA TGTGCCAGCAGCGCGGGACTAGCGGGAAACACAGATACGCAGTATTTT. Translation gives CASSAGLAGNTDTQYF.

The CDR3 reads CASSYTGTGNTIYF. CDR3 nucleotide sequence: TGTGCCAGCAGCTATACAGGGACTGGAAACACCATATATTTT. This chain joins TRBV7-8 and TRBJ1-3; possibly TRBD1 for D (6 bases). CDR1 SGHVS and CDR2 FQNEAQ come from the germline V gene. The CDR3 totals 14 residues. The V end lost 4 bases, the J end lost 2 bases, and 9 bases lay between the germline ends.

This clone was counted between two and nine times. This chain joins TRBV10-2 and TRBJ2-7; D is possibly TRBD2 (5 bases). Germline V gives CDR1 WSHSY, CDR2 SAAADI. The germline V and J ends were trimmed by 4 bases and 3 bases, with 16 bases remaining between them. There are 15 residues in the CDR3. The CDR3: CASSVSGEGLYEQYF. The CDR3 DNA sequence: TGCGCCAGCAGTGTGAGCGGCGAGGGCCTCTACGAGCAGTACTTC.

V is TRBV7-8 and J is TRBJ2-7; a possible D gene is TRBD1 (6 bases). CDR1 SGHVS and CDR2 FQNEAQ come from the germline V gene. V lost 5 bases, J lost 7 bases, and 15 bases lay in between. The CDR3 is made up of 13 amino acids. The CDR3 region is CASSHGTLREQYF. CDR3 DNA sequence: TGTGCCAGCAGCCATGGGACACTGAGGGAGCAGTACTTC.

This clone has just one count. V usage is TRBV19 and J usage is TRBJ1-1, with D possibly matching TRBD1 (6 bases). V was shortened by 3 bases and J by 5 bases, with 16 bases between the two germline ends. This CDR3 is built from 15 residues. Germline loops: CDR1 LNHDA, CDR2 SQIVND (reference sequence). Here the CDR3 reads CASSMAGGRWTEAFF. The CDR3 region has the DNA TGTGCCAGTAGTATGGCGGGGGGCAGATGGACTGAAGCTTTCTTT.

V gene TRBV4-3 combines with J gene TRBJ2-1; 11 bases line up with TRBD2. V shed 3 bases and J 4 bases; nucleotides not matched to a gene: 2. The CDR3 has 15 amino acids. Germline assignment: CDR1 LGHNA and CDR2 YSLEER. The CDR3 protein is CASSHGTSGYNEQFF. Here the CDR3 DNA reads TGCGCCAGCAGCCATGGGACTAGCGGTTACAATGAGCAGTTCTTC.